This entry describes one T cell receptor (beta chain). This sample was included in a study of blood T cell repertoires in COVID-19. V lost 2 bases and J lost 4, with 18 bases in between. The length of the CDR3 is 18 residues. Germline values: CDR1 LGHNA, CDR2 YNFKEQ. Method: immunoSEQ multiplex PCR; TCRdb's copy keeps in-frame clones and lacks some. The sample consists of approximately 240,000 clones, 80% to 95% of them appearing once. The sample comprised peripheral blood. The source of this sequence is a man aged 25 to 45 with COVID-19, enrolled during active disease. V and J are TRBV4-2 and TRBJ1-6; no firm D call. The CDR3 protein is CASSQTYSHGEYNSPLHF. DNA for the CDR3: TGTGCCAGCAGCCAAACCTACTCCCACGGGGAATATAATTCACCCCTCCACTTT.